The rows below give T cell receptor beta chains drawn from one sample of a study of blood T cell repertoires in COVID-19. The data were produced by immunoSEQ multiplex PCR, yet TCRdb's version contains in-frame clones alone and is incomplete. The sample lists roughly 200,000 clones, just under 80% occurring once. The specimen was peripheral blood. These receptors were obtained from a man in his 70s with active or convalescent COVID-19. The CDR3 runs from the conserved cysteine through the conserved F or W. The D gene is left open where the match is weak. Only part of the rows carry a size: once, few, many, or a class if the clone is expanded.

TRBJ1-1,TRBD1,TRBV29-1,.,CSYQGAQVTEAFF,TGCAGCTACCAGGGGGCCCAGGTCACTGAAGCTTTCTTT
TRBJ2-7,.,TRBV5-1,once,CASSLGGTSRSYEQYF,TGCGCCAGCAGCTTAGGAGGAACAAGTAGGTCCTACGAGCAGTACTTC
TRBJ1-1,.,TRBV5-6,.,CASSLFGATEAFF,TGTGCCAGCAGCTTATTCGGAGCGACTGAAGCTTTCTTT
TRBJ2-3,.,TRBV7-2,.,CASSPGSLGDTQYF,TGTGCCAGCAGCCCGGGTAGCCTCGGGGATACGCAGTATTTT
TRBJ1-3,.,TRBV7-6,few,CASSPTGVDGNTIYF,TGTGCCAGCAGCCCAACCGGGGTGGATGGAAACACCATATATTTT
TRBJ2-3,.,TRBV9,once,CASSLRDTYTDTQYF,TGTGCCAGCAGCCTCCGGGACACCTACACAGATACGCAGTATTTT
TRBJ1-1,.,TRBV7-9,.,CASSLGSGIVNTEAFF,TGTGCCAGCAGCTTAGGTAGCGGGATAGTGAACACTGAAGCTTTCTTT
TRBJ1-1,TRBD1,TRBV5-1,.,CASSIDGQGNTEAFF,TGCGCCAGCAGTATAGACGGACAGGGGAACACTGAAGCTTTCTTT
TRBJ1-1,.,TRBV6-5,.,CASSRTALGTEAFF,TGTGCCAGCAGTCGGACAGCCCTTGGCACTGAAGCTTTCTTT
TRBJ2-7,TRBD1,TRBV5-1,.,CASSLEGQGSYEQYF,TGCGCCAGCAGCTTGGAGGGACAGGGATCCTACGAGCAGTACTTC
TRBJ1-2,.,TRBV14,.,CASSQGPGRTVYTF,TGTGCCAGCAGCCAAGGACCGGGACGGACAGTCTACACCTTC
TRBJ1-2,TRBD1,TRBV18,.,CASSPASRQGSIYGYTF,TGTGCCAGCTCACCGGCATCGAGACAGGGGTCCATCTATGGCTACACCTTC
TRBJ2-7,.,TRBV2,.,CASMGATQEQYF,TGTGCCAGCATGGGGGCCACCCAGGAGCAGTACTTC
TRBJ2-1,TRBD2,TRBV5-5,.,CASSLREGYNEQFF,TGTGCCAGCAGCTTGCGGGAGGGCTACAATGAGCAGTTCTTC
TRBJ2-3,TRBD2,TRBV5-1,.,CASSSAGGQDTQYF,TGCGCCAGCAGCTCAGCGGGAGGGCAAGATACGCAGTATTTT